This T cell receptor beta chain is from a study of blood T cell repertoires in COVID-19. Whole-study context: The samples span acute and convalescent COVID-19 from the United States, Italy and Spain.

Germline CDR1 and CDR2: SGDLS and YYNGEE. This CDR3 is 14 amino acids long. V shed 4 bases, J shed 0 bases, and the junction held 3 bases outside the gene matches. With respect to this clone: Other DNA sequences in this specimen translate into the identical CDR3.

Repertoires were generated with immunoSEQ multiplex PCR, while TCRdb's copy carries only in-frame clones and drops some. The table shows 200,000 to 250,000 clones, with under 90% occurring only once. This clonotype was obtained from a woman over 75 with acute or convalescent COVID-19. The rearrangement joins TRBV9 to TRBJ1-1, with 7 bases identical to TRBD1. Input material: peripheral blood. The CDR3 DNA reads TGTGCCAGCAGCTTGGGACAGTTGAACACTGAAGCTTTCTTT. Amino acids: CASSLGQLNTEAFF. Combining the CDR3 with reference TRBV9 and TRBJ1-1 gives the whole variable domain DSGVTQTPKHLITATGQRVTLRCSPRSGDLSVYWYQQSLDQGLQFLIQYYNGEERAKGNILERFSAQQFPDLHSELNLSSLELGDSALYFCASSLGQLNTEAFFGQGTRLTVV.